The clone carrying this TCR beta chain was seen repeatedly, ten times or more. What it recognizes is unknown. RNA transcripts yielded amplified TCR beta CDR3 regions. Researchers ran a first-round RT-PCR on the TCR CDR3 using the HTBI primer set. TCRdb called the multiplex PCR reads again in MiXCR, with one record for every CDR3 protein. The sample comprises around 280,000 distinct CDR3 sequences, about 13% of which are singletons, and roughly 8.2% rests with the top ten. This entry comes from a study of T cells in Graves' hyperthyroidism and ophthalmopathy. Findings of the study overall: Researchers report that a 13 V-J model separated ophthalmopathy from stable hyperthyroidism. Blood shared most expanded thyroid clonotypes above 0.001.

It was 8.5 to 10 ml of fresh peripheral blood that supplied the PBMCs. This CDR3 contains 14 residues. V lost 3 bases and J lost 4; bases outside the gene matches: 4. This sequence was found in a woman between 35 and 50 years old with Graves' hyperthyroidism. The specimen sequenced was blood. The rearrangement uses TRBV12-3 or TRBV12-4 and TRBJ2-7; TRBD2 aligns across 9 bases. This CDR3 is CASSFSGSGYEQYF. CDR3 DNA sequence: TGTGCCAGCAGTTTTAGCGGGAGTGGGTACGAGCAGTACTTC.